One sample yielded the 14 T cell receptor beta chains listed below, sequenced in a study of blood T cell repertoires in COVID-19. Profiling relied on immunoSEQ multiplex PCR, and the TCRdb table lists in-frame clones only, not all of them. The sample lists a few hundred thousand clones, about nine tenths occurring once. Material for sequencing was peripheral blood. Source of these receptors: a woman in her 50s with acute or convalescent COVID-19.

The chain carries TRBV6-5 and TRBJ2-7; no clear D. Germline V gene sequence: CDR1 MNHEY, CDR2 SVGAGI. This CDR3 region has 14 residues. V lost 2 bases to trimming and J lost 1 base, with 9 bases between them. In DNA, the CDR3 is TGTGCCAGCAGTTACGGGCAGCTTTCCTACGAGCAGTACTTC. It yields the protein CASSYGQLSYEQYF.

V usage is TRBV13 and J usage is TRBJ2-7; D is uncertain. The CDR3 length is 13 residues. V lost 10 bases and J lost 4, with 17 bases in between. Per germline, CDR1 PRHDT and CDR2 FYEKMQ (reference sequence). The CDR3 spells CATRRSPSYEQYF. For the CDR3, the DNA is TGTGCCACCCGCCGAAGCCCCTCATACGAGCAGTACTTC.

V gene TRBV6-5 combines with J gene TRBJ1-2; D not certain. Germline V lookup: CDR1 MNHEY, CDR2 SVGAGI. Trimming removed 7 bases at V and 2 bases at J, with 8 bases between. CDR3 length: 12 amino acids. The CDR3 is CASISTNYGYTF. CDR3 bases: TGTGCCAGCATTAGCACCAACTATGGCTACACCTTC.

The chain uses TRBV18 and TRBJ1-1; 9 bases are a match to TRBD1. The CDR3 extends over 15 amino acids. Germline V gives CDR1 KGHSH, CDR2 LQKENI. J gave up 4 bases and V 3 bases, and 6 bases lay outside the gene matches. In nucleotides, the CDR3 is TGTGCCAGCTCACCCCAGGGACAGGGCGGCACTGAAGCTTTCTTT. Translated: CASSPQGQGGTEAFF. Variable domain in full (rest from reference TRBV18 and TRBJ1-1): NAGVMQNPRHLVRRRGQEARLRCSPMKGHSHVYWYRQLPEEGLKFMVYLQKENIIDESGMPKERFSAEFPKEGPSILRIQQVVRGDSAAYFCASSPQGQGGTEAFFGQGTRLTVV.

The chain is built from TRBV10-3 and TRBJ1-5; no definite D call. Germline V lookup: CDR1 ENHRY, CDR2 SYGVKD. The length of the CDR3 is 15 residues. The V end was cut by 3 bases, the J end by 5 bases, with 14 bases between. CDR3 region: CAISDSRGDHQPQHF. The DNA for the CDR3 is TGTGCCATCAGTGATTCCCGGGGAGACCATCAGCCCCAGCATTTT.

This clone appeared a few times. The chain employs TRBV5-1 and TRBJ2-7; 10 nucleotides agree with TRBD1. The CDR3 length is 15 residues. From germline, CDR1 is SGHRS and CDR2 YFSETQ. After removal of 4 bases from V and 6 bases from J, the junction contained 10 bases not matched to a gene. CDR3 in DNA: TGCGCCAGCAGCCCGTCCGGGGGGACAGGGGCCGAGCAGTACTTC. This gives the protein CASSPSGGTGAEQYF.

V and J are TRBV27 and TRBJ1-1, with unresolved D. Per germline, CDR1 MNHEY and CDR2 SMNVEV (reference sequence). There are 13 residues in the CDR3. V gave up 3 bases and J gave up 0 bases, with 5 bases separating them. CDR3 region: CASSFSVNTEAFF. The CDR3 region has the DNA TGTGCCAGCAGTTTTTCAGTGAACACTGAAGCTTTCTTT.

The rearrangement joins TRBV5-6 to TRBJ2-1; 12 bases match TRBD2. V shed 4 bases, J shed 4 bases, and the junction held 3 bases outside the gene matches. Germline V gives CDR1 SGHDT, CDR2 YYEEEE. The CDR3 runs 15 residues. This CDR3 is CASSNGLAGYNEQFF. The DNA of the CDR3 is TGTGCCAGCAGCAATGGACTAGCGGGGTACAATGAGCAGTTCTTC.

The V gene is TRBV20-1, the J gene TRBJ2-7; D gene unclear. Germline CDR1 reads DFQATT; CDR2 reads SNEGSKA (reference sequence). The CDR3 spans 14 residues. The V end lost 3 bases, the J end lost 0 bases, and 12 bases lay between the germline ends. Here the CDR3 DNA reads TGCAGTGCTAGTCTCGCGGTAAGCTCCTACGAGCAGTACTTC. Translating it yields CSASLAVSSYEQYF.

CDR3 DNA: TGTGCCAGCAGCCTTGGAGGGCCTAGCCCACAAGAGACCCAGTACTTC. It yields the protein CASSLGGPSPQETQYF. The chain recombines TRBV7-2 with TRBJ2-5, with D possibly being TRBD2 (6 bases). Germline CDR1 and CDR2: SGHTA and FQGNSA. This CDR3 is built from 16 residues. V shed 5 bases and J shed 2 bases, with 18 bases lying between them.

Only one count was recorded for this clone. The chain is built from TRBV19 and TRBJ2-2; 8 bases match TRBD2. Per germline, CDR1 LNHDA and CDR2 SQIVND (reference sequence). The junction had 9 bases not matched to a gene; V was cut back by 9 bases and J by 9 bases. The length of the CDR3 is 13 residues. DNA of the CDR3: TGTGCCAGCCAGACAAGTAGCGGGAGGGAGCTGTTTTTT. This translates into CASQTSSGRELFF.

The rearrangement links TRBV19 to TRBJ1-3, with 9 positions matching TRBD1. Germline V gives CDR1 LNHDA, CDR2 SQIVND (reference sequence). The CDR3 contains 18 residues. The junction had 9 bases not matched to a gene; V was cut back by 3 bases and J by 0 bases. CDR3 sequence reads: CASSMDRGFTLSGNTIYF. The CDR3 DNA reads TGTGCCAGTAGTATGGACAGGGGATTCACTCTCTCTGGAAACACCATATATTTT.

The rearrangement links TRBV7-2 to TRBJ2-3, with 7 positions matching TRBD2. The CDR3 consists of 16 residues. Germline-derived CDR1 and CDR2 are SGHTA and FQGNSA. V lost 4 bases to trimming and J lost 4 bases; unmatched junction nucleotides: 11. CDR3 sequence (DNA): TGTGCCAGCAGCTATCCTAGGGGCGGGGGACCAGATACGCAGTATTTT. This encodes CASSYPRGGGPDTQYF. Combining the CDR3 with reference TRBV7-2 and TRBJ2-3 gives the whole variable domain GAGVSQSPSNKVTEKGKDVELRCDPISGHTALYWYRQSLGQGLEFLIYFQGNSAPDKSGLPSDRFSAERTGGSVSTLTIQRTQQEDSAVYLCASSYPRGGGPDTQYFGPGTRLTVL.

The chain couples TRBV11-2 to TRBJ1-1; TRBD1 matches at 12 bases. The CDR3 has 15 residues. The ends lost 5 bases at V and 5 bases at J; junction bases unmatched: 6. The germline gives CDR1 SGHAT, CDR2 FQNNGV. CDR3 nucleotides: TGTGCCAGCAGCCCGGGACAGGGGGCTGGTACTGAAGCTTTCTTT. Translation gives CASSPGQGAGTEAFF.